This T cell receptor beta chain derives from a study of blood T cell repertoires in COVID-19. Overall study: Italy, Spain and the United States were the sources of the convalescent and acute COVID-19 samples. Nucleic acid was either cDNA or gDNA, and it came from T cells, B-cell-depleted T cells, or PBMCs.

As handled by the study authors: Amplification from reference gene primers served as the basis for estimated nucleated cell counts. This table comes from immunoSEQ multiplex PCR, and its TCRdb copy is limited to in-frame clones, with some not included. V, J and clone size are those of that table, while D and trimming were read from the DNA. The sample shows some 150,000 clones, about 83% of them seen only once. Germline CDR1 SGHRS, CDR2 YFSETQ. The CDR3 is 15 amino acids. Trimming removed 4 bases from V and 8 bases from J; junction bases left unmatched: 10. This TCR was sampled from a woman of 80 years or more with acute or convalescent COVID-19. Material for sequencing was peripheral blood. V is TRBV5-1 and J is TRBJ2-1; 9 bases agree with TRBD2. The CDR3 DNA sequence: TGCGCCAGCAGCGAGGGGACTAGCAATTCGGATGAGCAGTTCTTC. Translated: CASSEGTSNSDEQFF. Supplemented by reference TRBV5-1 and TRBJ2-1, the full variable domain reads KAGVTQTPRYLIKTRGQQVTLSCSPISGHRSVSWYQQTPGQGLQFLFEYFSETQRNKGNFPGRFSGRQFSNSRSEMNVSTLELGDSALYLCASSEGTSNSDEQFFGPGTRLTVL.